The clone carrying this TCR beta chain was seen ten or more times. V trimming: 5 bases; J trimming: 4 bases; junction bases outside the gene matches: 5. Per germline, CDR1 SGHVS and CDR2 FNYEAQ. The CDR3 sequence is 15 residues long. Primed by a sample-barcoded 5' primer and a J-beta primer mix, a second PCR proceeded for about 6 to 12 cycles. MiXCR, applied by TCRdb to the 5' RACE reads, yields one record per CDR3 protein. Seen here are roughly 700,000 distinct CDR3 sequences, roughly 32% observed once, and the top ten hold approximately 15%. This specimen belongs to a study of blood T cells in healthy people across ages.

The chain carries TRBV7-6 and TRBJ2-1; 10 nucleotides line up with TRBD2. This TCR derives from a woman aged 80 or over in good health. Sequences were obtained from blood. CDR3 region: CASSVSGGLYNEQFF. For the CDR3, the DNA is TGTGCCAGCAGCGTTAGCGGGGGGCTGTACAATGAGCAGTTCTTC.